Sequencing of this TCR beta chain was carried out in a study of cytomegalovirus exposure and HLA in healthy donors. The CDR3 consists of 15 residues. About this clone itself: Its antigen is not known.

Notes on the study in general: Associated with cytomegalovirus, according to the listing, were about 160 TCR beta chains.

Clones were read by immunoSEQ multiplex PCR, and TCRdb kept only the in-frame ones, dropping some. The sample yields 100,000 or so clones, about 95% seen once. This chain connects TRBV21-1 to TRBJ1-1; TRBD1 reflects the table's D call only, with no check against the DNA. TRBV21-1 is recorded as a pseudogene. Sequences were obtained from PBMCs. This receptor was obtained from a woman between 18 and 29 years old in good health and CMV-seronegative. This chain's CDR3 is CASSPTCTGGTEAFF. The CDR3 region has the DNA TGTGCCAGCAGCCCCACTTGTACAGGGGGTACTGAAGCTTTCTTT.